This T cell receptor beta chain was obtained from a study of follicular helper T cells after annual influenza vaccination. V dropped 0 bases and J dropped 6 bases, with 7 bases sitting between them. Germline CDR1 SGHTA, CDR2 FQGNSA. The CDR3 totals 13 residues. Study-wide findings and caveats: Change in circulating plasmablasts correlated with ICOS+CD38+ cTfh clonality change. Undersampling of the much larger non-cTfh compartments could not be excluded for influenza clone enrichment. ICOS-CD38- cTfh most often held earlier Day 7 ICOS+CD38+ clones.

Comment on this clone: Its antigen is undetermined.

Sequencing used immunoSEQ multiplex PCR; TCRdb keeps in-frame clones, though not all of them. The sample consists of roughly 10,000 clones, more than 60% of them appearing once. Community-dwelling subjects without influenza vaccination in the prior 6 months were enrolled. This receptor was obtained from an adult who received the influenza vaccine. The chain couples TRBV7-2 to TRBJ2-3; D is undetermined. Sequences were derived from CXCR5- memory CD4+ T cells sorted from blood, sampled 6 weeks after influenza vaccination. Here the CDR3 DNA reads TGTGCCAGCAGCTTAGCAGGGCCCGATACGCAGTATTTT. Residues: CASSLAGPDTQYF.